This is a list of T cell receptor beta chains from one sample in a study of blood T cells in healthy people across ages. Via MiXCR, TCRdb re-called the 5' RACE reads, giving one row per CDR3 protein. This table has over 950,000 distinct CDR3 sequences, roughly two fifths appearing once. The sequenced sample was blood. These receptor sequences come from a man between 18 and 35 years old in good health. The CDR3 runs from the conserved cysteine through the conserved F or W. The D gene is left open where the match is weak. Clone size is not always given. Where it is, it says once, few, many or a class for expanded clones.

-,TRBV29-1,TRBD1,TRBJ2-7,CSAPLWDSSYNEQYF,TGCAGCGCCCCCCTCTGGGACAGCTCCTACAATGAGCAGTACTTC
-,TRBV13,-,TRBJ2-2,CASSSYSRTGELFF,TGTGCCAGCAGCTCGTATAGTAGGACCGGGGAGCTGTTTTTT
many,TRBV4-3,-,TRBJ1-4,CASSPRQASTNEKLFF,TGCGCCAGCAGCCCTAGACAGGCTTCAACTAATGAAAAACTGTTTTTT
-,TRBV12-3/TRBV12-4,-,TRBJ2-5,CASSPDLYQETQYF,TGTGCCAGCAGTCCAGACCTGTACCAAGAGACCCAGTACTTC
few,TRBV20-1,-,TRBJ2-5,CSARDHPTWRGVQETQYF,TGCAGTGCTAGAGATCACCCCACCTGGCGGGGTGTCCAAGAGACCCAGTACTTC
-,TRBV7-2,-,TRBJ2-1,CTSRGQGKYNEQFF,TGTACCAGCAGGGGGCAGGGGAAATACAATGAGCAGTTCTTC
-,TRBV7-2,TRBD1,TRBJ1-6,CASSLSTGSNSPPHF,TGTGCCAGCAGCTTATCGACAGGGAGTAATTCACCCCCCCACTTT
-,TRBV23-1,TRBD2,TRBJ2-1,CASTNPLAGDYYNEQFF,TGCGCCAGCACCAACCCTCTAGCGGGGGATTACTACAATGAGCAGTTCTTC
few,TRBV7-9,TRBD2,TRBJ2-7,CASSLELASWQYF,TGTGCCAGCAGCTTAGAACTAGCGAGTTGGCAGTACTTC
few,TRBV7-9,TRBD1,TRBJ2-1,CASSAWDRDINEQFF,TGTGCCAGCAGCGCCTGGGACAGGGACATCAATGAGCAGTTCTTC
-,TRBV6-2/TRBV6-3,TRBD1,TRBJ2-7,CASSRQGEQYF,TGTGCCAGCAGCCGACAGGGCGAGCAGTACTTC
-,TRBV7-8,-,TRBJ1-4,CASSCRPGGGEKLFF,TGTGCCAGCAGCTGCAGGCCTGGAGGGGGTGAAAAACTGTTTTTT
-,TRBV20-1,-,TRBJ1-1,CSASRSRDTEAFF,TGCAGTGCTAGTAGGTCCCGGGACACTGAAGCTTTCTTT
-,TRBV18,TRBD2,TRBJ2-3,CASSPGTSGNSDTQYF,TGTGCCAGCTCACCAGGGACTAGCGGTAACTCAGATACGCAGTATTTT
-,TRBV20-1,-,TRBJ1-5,CSARDQEYLRGGQPQHF,TGCAGTGCTAGGGATCAGGAGTACCTTCGGGGAGGGCAGCCCCAGCATTTT
-,TRBV19,-,TRBJ1-2,CASKTDLYGYTF,TGTGCCAGTAAAACAGACCTCTATGGCTACACCTTC
few,TRBV15,-,TRBJ2-3,CATTELWTAPDTQYF,TGTGCCACCACCGAGCTATGGACCGCCCCAGATACGCAGTATTTT
few,TRBV6-5,TRBD1,TRBJ1-1,CASSYPGGVITEAFF,TGTGCCAGCAGTTACCCAGGGGGGGTCATCACTGAAGCTTTCTTT
-,TRBV10-3,TRBD1,TRBJ2-7,CAISRDRGTSYEQYF,TGTGCCATCAGCCGGGACAGGGGGACCTCCTACGAGCAGTACTTC
-,TRBV5-1,TRBD2,TRBJ2-1,CASSSPSGGYGEQFF,TGCGCCAGCAGCTCACCTAGCGGGGGGTATGGTGAGCAGTTCTTC
-,TRBV7-2,-,TRBJ2-3,CASSLAGAFTDTQYF,TGTGCCAGCAGCTTAGCGGGGGCCTTCACAGATACGCAGTATTTT
-,TRBV29-1,-,TRBJ2-7,CSVVQALKVSYEQYF,TGCAGCGTTGTGCAAGCCCTAAAGGTCTCCTACGAGCAGTACTTC
few,TRBV10-3,-,TRBJ2-2,CAISFDSNTGELFF,TGTGCCATCAGCTTCGACAGCAACACCGGGGAGCTGTTTTTT
-,TRBV14,-,TRBJ2-5,CASSLSYDRMTTETQYF,TGTGCCAGCAGCCTGAGCTATGACAGAATGACCACAGAGACCCAGTACTTC
few,TRBV7-9,-,TRBJ1-2,CASSLKDSLYGYTF,TGTGCCAGCAGCTTAAAGGACAGCTTGTATGGCTACACCTTC
-,TRBV7-2,-,TRBJ1-1,CASSVSTDTRNTEAFF,TGTGCCAGCAGCGTATCGACAGACACAAGGAACACTGAAGCTTTCTTT
-,TRBV27,-,TRBJ2-3,CASSAEGTGTDTQYF,TGTGCCAGCAGTGCCGAGGGGACGGGGACAGATACGCAGTATTTT
-,TRBV6-6,-,TRBJ2-7,CASSYSTGQAYEQYF,TGTGCCAGCAGTTACTCGACGGGTCAGGCCTACGAGCAGTACTTC
-,TRBV9,TRBD2,TRBJ2-3,CASSTLAGGLSSDTQYF,TGTGCCAGCAGCACCCTAGCGGGGGGTCTTTCGTCGGATACGCAGTATTTT
-,TRBV7-8,-,TRBJ1-5,CASSPGRAYSNQPQHF,TGTGCCAGCAGCCCCGGGAGGGCATATAGCAATCAGCCCCAGCATTTT
few,TRBV11-2,TRBD2,TRBJ2-1,CASTRLSGSGGIGSYNEQFF,TGTGCCAGCACCCGCTTGTCGGGTAGCGGGGGGATTGGGTCCTACAATGAGCAGTTCTTC
-,TRBV11-2,TRBD1,TRBJ2-2,CASSSVYGTGSPGELFF,TGTGCCAGCAGCTCAGTGTACGGGACAGGGTCCCCAGGGGAGCTGTTTTTT
-,TRBV4-1,TRBD1,TRBJ1-6,CASSQVVLGGQVDSPLHF,TGCGCCAGCAGCCAAGTGGTTTTGGGAGGACAGGTAGATTCACCCCTCCACTTT
-,TRBV7-9,-,TRBJ1-4,CASTEGLANEKLFF,TGTGCCAGCACCGAAGGGTTAGCTAATGAAAAACTGTTTTTT
few,TRBV20-1,-,TRBJ1-5,CSASGGTYSNQPQHF,TGCAGTGCCTCCGGAGGGACATATAGCAATCAGCCCCAGCATTTT
few,TRBV4-2,-,TRBJ1-2,CASSQEWAVANYGYTF,TGTGCCAGCAGCCAAGAATGGGCAGTCGCTAACTATGGCTACACCTTC
-,TRBV6-2/TRBV6-3,TRBD1,TRBJ1-1,CASSYLRGANTEAFF,TGTGCCAGCAGTTACCTCAGGGGGGCGAACACTGAAGCTTTCTTT
-,TRBV14,-,TRBJ2-1,CASSQVSGEQFF,TGTGCCAGCAGCCAAGTCAGCGGGGAGCAGTTCTTC
-,TRBV20-1,-,TRBJ1-5,CSARPPVSNQPQHF,TGCAGTGCTAGACCCCCGGTTAGCAATCAGCCCCAGCATTTT
-,TRBV20-1,-,TRBJ1-6,CSATRASSYNSPLHF,TGCAGTGCCACCAGGGCCAGCTCCTATAATTCACCCCTCCACTTT
-,TRBV7-9,TRBD1,TRBJ2-6,CAGSPKTGGESGANVLTF,TGTGCCGGCAGCCCAAAGACAGGGGGCGAGTCTGGGGCCAACGTCCTGACTTTC
few,TRBV29-1,-,TRBJ2-7,CSAYGESSYEQYF,TGCAGCGCCTACGGGGAGAGCTCCTACGAGCAGTACTTC
-,TRBV27,TRBD2,TRBJ2-1,CTSSFRASGALLNYNEQFF,TGTACCAGCAGTTTCAGGGCTAGCGGGGCCCTCTTAAACTACAATGAGCAGTTCTTC
few,TRBV10-3,-,TRBJ1-4,CAISEGSSYEKLFF,TGTGCCATCAGTGAAGGCAGCTCCTATGAAAAACTGTTTTTT
many,TRBV4-1,TRBD2,TRBJ2-1,CASSPQTSGGYNEQFF,TGCGCCAGCAGTCCTCAAACTAGCGGCGGCTACAATGAGCAGTTCTTC
few,TRBV20-1,TRBD2,TRBJ2-3,CSANGLAGGETDTQYF,TGCAGTGCTAACGGGCTAGCGGGGGGAGAAACAGATACGCAGTATTTT
few,TRBV12-3/TRBV12-4,TRBD1,TRBJ2-3,CASSPGTGGFTDTQYF,TGTGCCAGCAGTCCCGGGACAGGGGGGTTCACAGATACGCAGTATTTT
-,TRBV6-2/TRBV6-3,-,TRBJ2-7,CASSRRTNPYEQYF,TGTGCCAGCAGTCGACGGACCAATCCCTACGAGCAGTACTTC
-,TRBV10-3,-,TRBJ2-3,CAISADSNQYF,TGTGCCATCAGTGCAGACAGTAATCAGTATTTT
-,TRBV5-1,-,TRBJ1-6,CASSDVREPNSPLHF,TGCGCCAGCAGCGACGTCCGTGAACCTAATTCACCCCTCCACTTT
-,TRBV28,-,TRBJ1-2,CASSLHRGLNYGYTF,TGTGCCAGCAGTTTACACCGGGGGCTCAACTATGGCTACACCTTC
-,TRBV20-1,TRBD2,TRBJ2-7,CSPRGASGYNEQYF,TGCAGTCCCCGAGGGGCTAGCGGTTACAATGAGCAGTACTTC
few,TRBV6-6,-,TRBJ2-3,CASSPDSDPTDTQYF,TGTGCCAGCAGCCCTGACTCCGACCCCACAGATACGCAGTATTTT
-,TRBV5-5,-,TRBJ2-5,CASQIKPQGQPGNEQYF,TGTGCCAGCCAAATTAAACCCCAGGGCCAACCCGGGAATGAACAGTACTTC
-,TRBV20-1,-,TRBJ2-5,CSARDLPGRETQYF,TGCAGTGCTAGAGATCTTCCGGGGAGGGAGACCCAGTACTTC
few,TRBV2,-,TRBJ1-6,CASSDFSYNSPLHF,TGTGCCAGCAGTGATTTCAGTTATAATTCACCCCTCCACTTT
-,TRBV6-6,TRBD2,TRBJ2-7,CASSHKRGGYNEQYF,TGTGCCAGCAGTCACAAGCGGGGGGGCTACAATGAGCAGTACTTC
many,TRBV5-1,-,TRBJ2-7,CASSPLSTGAGWEQYF,TGCGCCAGCAGTCCTTTATCTACAGGGGCGGGATGGGAGCAGTACTTC
once,TRBV4-2,-,TRBJ1-2,CASSQDLRKGGYGYTF,TGTGCCAGCAGCCAAGATTTGCGAAAAGGGGGATATGGCTACACCTTC
few,TRBV4-1,-,TRBJ1-5,CASSQDQKGSNNQPQHF,TGCGCCAGCAGCCAAGATCAAAAGGGCAGCAACAATCAGCCCCAGCATTTT